This TCR beta chain is from a study of cytomegalovirus exposure and HLA in healthy donors. PCR amplification relied on 60 Vbeta primers (plus 13 Jbeta primers). Repertoires were generated with immunoSEQ multiplex PCR, while TCRdb's copy carries only in-frame clones and drops some. The sample includes 150,000 to 200,000 clones, 81% of them seen just once. This CDR3 spans 14 amino acids. V lost 3 bases to trimming and J lost 2 bases; unmatched junction nucleotides: 4. The V gene's germline CDR1 is SGHRS and CDR2 YFSETQ. This chain links TRBV5-1 with TRBJ2-5; the match to TRBD1 covers 7 bases. Source material: PBMCs. The receptor was isolated from a woman aged 30 to 39 in good health and CMV-seronegative. Written as DNA, the CDR3 is TGCGCCAGCAGCTATGGACAGGCTCAAGAGACCCAGTACTTC. Protein: CASSYGQAQETQYF.